This T cell receptor (beta chain) was recovered during a study of cytomegalovirus exposure and HLA in healthy donors. This CDR3 comprises 16 residues. CDR1 and CDR2 from the germline V gene are SGHDT and YYEEEE. The junction had 11 bases not matched to a gene; V was cut back by 6 bases and J by 3 bases. Study conclusions and caveats: Listed as cytomegalovirus-associated were 164 TCR beta chains. Confirmation was obtained in vitro that a few CMV-associated chains are specific for CMV antigens.

With 60 Vbeta and 13 Jbeta primers, the PCR was carried out. The repertoire was sequenced with immunoSEQ multiplex PCR; TCRdb's copy has only in-frame clones and lacks some. The data show about 96,000 clones, roughly 74% seen once. Concerning this clone itself: Its antigen is undetermined.

Source material: PBMCs. The source of this sequence is a woman in her 70s in good health and CMV-seropositive. The rearrangement uses TRBV5-6 and TRBJ2-5, with TRBD1 matching over 10 bases. CDR3: CASIRGGTGAKETQYF. CDR3 in DNA: TGTGCCAGCATCCGGGGGGGGACAGGGGCTAAAGAGACCCAGTACTTC.